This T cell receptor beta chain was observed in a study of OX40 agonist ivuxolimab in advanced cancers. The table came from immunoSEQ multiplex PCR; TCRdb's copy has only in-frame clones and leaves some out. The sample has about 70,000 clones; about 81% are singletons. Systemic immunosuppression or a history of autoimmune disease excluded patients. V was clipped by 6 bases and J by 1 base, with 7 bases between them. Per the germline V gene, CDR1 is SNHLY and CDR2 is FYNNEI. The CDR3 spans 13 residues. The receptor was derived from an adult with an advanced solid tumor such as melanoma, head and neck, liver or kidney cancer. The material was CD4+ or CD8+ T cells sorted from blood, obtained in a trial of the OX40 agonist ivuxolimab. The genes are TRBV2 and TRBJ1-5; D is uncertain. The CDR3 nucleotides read TGTGCCAGCAGCCCGGAAAGCAATCAGCCCCAGCATTTT. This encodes CASSPESNQPQHF.